This T cell receptor beta chain was captured in a study of Graves' ophthalmopathy and Graves' hyperthyroidism (dated by TCRdb to about 2018). In the study overall: Peripheral blood was collected at initial diagnosis, before any treatment. TCR beta repertoire signatures were used to distinguish Graves' ophthalmopathy from Graves' hyperthyroidism and to predict progression to ophthalmopathy. In total, 135 blood samples were TCR-sequenced: fewer than 50 ophthalmopathy, some 80 hyperthyroidism and about 17 hyperthyroidism-to-ophthalmopathy patients. A discovery set of about 99 patients (43 ophthalmopathy, 55 to 65 stable hyperthyroidism) was enrolled to explore V-J signatures distinguishing ophthalmopathy from hyperthyroidism. An independent validation cohort was composed of 18 hyperthyroidism patients and 17 patients who later progressed from hyperthyroidism to ophthalmopathy. In more than five hyperthyroidism patients, the T-cell repertoires found in thyroid tissue were compared with those found in blood. Once sampling was done, hyperthyroidism patients were given methimazole at a starting dose of 30 mg daily, while ophthalmopathy patients were given high-dose intravenous methylprednisolone.

In this sample, this clonotype turned up a few times. The antigen it binds to is not known. Base qualities were left out, and no much larger clone turns up one base away. General findings and caveats noted by the study authors: In validation, the model predicted ophthalmopathy progression with 55% to 71% sensitivity and about 77% specificity; roughly 12 predicted patients were CT-confirmed with GO in a median of about 6.1 months. Among expanded thyroid clonotypes with frequency above 0.001, most also showed up in blood, which suggests that blood repertoires may reflect the thyroid immune response. In cross-validation, the 13-signature model distinguished ophthalmopathy from stable hyperthyroidism with around 90% sensitivity and about 81% specificity, while in the test set the corresponding values were 80% and 75%. No statistical method was used to predetermine the sample size, and group allocation was not hidden from the investigators.

V is pruned by 5 bases and J by 4 bases, leaving 10 bases of the junction without a gene match. Looking up the germline V gene (reference sequence) yields CDR1 SEHNR and CDR2 FQNEAQ. The CDR3 contains 15 residues, cysteine and phenylalanine counted. CDR3 DNA only is kept here, 45 bases in frame from base 1. For repertoire sequencing, TCR beta CDR3 regions were amplified from RNA transcripts. A first-round RT-PCR used HTBI primers with the Qiagen OneStep RT-PCR kit, followed by a second-round multiplex PCR, size selection and purification. Libraries were sequenced on an Illumina HiSeq2000 using paired-end 100 bp reads. The study's processing was this. SOAPnuke was used to process the reads, removing any read that contained adapters or uncalled bases, had a mean Phred below 15, or lacked an exact match to the constant primer or identifier. High-quality paired reads were merged with COPE v1.2.5. Each unique nucleotide sequence was defined as a clonotype, and clonotypes were aligned to IMGT TRB V, D and J references with MiTCR v1.1. The analysis was limited to V-J combinations with a frequency above 0.0001, which together covered about 99% of the repertoires. A TCR clonal expansion and chaos score per V-J combination was defined as the ratio of F50 clonal expansion to chaos observed in the TCRdist matrix. Welch's t-statistics and random forest were used to narrow the features down to around 13 V-J combinations, which were then fed into a naive Bayes classifier. The similarity between thyroid and blood repertoires was quantified using the Morisita-Horn index. TCRdb cleaned the public reads at Q25 with fastp, built clones with MiXCR and kept in-frame beta chains. Records with the same CDR3 protein are collapsed into one entry carrying the most frequent genes and DNA. The V and J calls here are based on TCRdb, not the publication. The sample table holds 650,000 to 900,000 distinct CDR3 sequences, of which roughly 40% were seen once. The ten largest clonotypes hold approximately 43% of the sample.

Patients with ophthalmopathy had moderately to severely active disease, with a Clinical Activity Score of 3 or more, a NOSPECS grade of 4 or more, and a disease duration of less than 3 months. Patients with other autoimmune diseases, uncontrolled infections, pregnancy or lactation were excluded from the study. Clinical symptoms, serum thyroxine, TRAb, thyroid ultrasound and orbital computed tomography formed the basis of the diagnosis. Using Ficoll-Paque density gradient centrifugation, PBMCs were isolated from 9.5 to 10 ml of fresh peripheral blood. Total RNA was extracted with Trizol reagent and quality-checked on an Agilent 2100 Bioanalyzer.

The sequencing input was peripheral blood. The sequence was obtained from an adult man with Graves' ophthalmopathy. This chain is built from TRBV7-9 and TRBJ2-7, and TRBD1 aligns with 8 junction nucleotides. The DNA sequence reads TGTGCCAGCAGCCTGACTCGGACAGGGACGTACGAGCAGTACTTC. It encodes CASSLTRTGTYEQYF.